This TCR beta chain stems from a study of siplizumab effects on memory and regulatory T cells. The study assayed approximately 100,000 TCR templates per sample. Assay: immunoSEQ multiplex PCR; the TCRdb copy retains only in-frame clones and omits some. Of more than 95,000 clones in the sample, 85% to 95% were seen once. About this clone itself: The antigen is not known.

Points from the study as a whole: Naive T cells apparently outstripped memory cells in diversity and seemed major alloresponse contributors. Solely a minor proportion of alloreactive clones could be assigned to unstimulated subsets.

This CDR3 has 16 amino acids. From germline, CDR1 is SNHLY and CDR2 FYNNEI. The junction had 4 bases not matched to a gene; V was cut back by 2 bases and J by 0 bases. The rearrangement uses TRBV2 and TRBJ2-1, with 7 bases matching TRBD2. The sample comprised CD4+ T cells sorted from blood. This TCR was recovered from a human donor in good health. In nucleotides, the CDR3 is TGTGCCAGCAGTGAACCCCCGGGAGGCTCCTACAATGAGCAGTTCTTC. Its protein is CASSEPPGGSYNEQFF.